This is a list of T cell receptor beta chains from one sample in a study of blood T cell repertoires in COVID-19. Libraries were prepared by immunoSEQ multiplex PCR; TCRdb keeps only in-frame clonotypes and omits some of them. The sample includes roughly 300,000 clones, about 93% of them seen just once. Input material: peripheral blood. All receptors derive from a woman aged 30 to 39 with COVID-19, enrolled during active disease. Each CDR3 is given with its conserved first and last residue. Clone sizes are given selectively: once, few, many, or a class where the clone is expanded.

TRBJ2-6,once,TRBV1,15,CTSSPSEAGANVLTF
TRBJ2-7,once,TRBV3-1/TRBV3-2,15,CASSQGSSGTYEQYF
TRBJ2-3,.,TRBV3-1/TRBV3-2,16,CASSQDQAGGTDTQYF
TRBJ1-6,.,TRBV9,15,CASSVVVGANSPLHF
TRBJ1-2,once,TRBV13,13,CASSSGQKTGYTF
TRBJ1-6,once,TRBV2,14,CASSGGTGGSPLHF
TRBJ2-7,.,TRBV5-5,15,CASSLVTSSTYEQYF
TRBJ1-6,once,TRBV4-3,17,CASSQSPSGAGSSPLHF
TRBJ1-1,.,TRBV19,12,CASSIGQGEAFF
TRBJ2-1,.,TRBV5-1,18,CASSRDWTSAPISNEQFF
TRBJ1-1,once,TRBV6-6,16,CASRTHLGAKNTEAFF
TRBJ1-1,.,TRBV5-4,14,CASSSRTVSTEAFF
TRBJ2-3,.,TRBV29-1,13,CSVAGEGTDTQYF
TRBJ2-2,few,TRBV6-4,13,CASTSGATGELFF
TRBJ2-7,.,TRBV9,15,CASSRLGQASTEQYF
TRBJ2-1,.,TRBV11-2,16,CASSSGGPGFYNEQFF
TRBJ2-7,.,TRBV5-1,13,CASSLDRGYEQYF
TRBJ2-1,.,TRBV7-6,16,CASSLGTAGGRNEQFF
TRBJ1-2,.,TRBV4-1,14,CASSQVGQDYGYTF
TRBJ2-4,.,TRBV19,12,CASSLRGNIQYF
TRBJ1-1,.,TRBV30,14,CAWSTGQGTTEAFF
TRBJ1-1,.,TRBV6-6,12,CASSYRDTEAFF
TRBJ1-1,.,TRBV27,14,CASSPRGKNTEAFF
TRBJ1-2,few,TRBV7-2,13,CASSLLEGGGYTF
TRBJ2-5,.,TRBV6-1,18,CASSEALRGSGVQETQYF
TRBJ2-3,.,TRBV9,15,CASSVSGTSGDTQYF
TRBJ2-1,.,TRBV19,18,CASSNQGLARLSYNEQFF
TRBJ2-1,.,TRBV7-3,17,CASSLGGLAGGSNEQFF
TRBJ2-5,.,TRBV3-1/TRBV3-2,14,CASSQGQGRETQYF
TRBJ1-5,.,TRBV24-1,14,CATSDRQVNQPQHF
TRBJ2-3,.,TRBV28,15,CASSPGGGSWDTQYF
TRBJ1-1,.,TRBV19,13,CASSMVGNTEAFF
TRBJ2-3,.,TRBV27,15,CASSRLGGATDTQYF
TRBJ2-7,.,TRBV7-9,13,CASSLGLAYEQYF